Reported below is one T cell receptor (beta chain). It has no known antigen specificity. The input lacks base qualities; no much larger clone sits a single base away. The CDR3 spans 14 residues, from the cysteine through the phenylalanine. Only CDR3 DNA remains: 42 bases, in frame from the first base. Sequences LGHNA (CDR1) and YSLEER (CDR2) are obtained from the germline V gene. The junction shows trimming of 0 bases on V and 4 bases on J, and the gene matches do not reach 2 bases of it. Each collaborating institution followed its own protocols to collect whole blood in K2EDTA tubes. For TCRbeta analysis, collaborators shipped samples as frozen whole blood, isolated PBMCs, or DNA extracted from either of those sample types. This sample stems from a study of blood T cell repertoires in COVID-19 (dated by TCRdb to about 2020). With regard to the full study: Samples covering the acute and convalescent phases of COVID-19 were provided by collaborators in the United States, Italy and Spain. The material from the prospective study consisted of cDNA or gDNA derived from T cells, B-cell-depleted T cells, or PBMCs. Deeply sampled blood TCRbeta repertoires from subjects exposed to, actively infected with, or recovered from COVID-19 were included in the dataset. The repertoires were released in a freely available public database intended as a resource for research on the immune response to SARS-CoV-2. Samples came from the ongoing ImmuneRACE study (first 160 participants) plus 1,254 subjects from 6 global collaborators. The sample metadata nearly always contained a de-identified subject ID, COVID-19 status, age in years and sex. Where available, HLA class I and class II types were obtained from metadata supplied by the sample provider rather than from assay-based typing.

The immunoSEQ Assay, a bias-controlled multiplex PCR, was used to amplify TCRbeta CDR3 regions from genomic DNA. Regarding the original processing steps: Within the assay, amplification of reference gene primers was used to estimate how many nucleated cells each sample contained. Sequence reads were collapsed and filtered to measure the absolute abundance of every unique TCRbeta CDR3 rearrangement. For each sample, productive Simpson clonality was calculated by taking the square root of Simpson's diversity index across productive rearrangements. TCRdb obtained this table from immuneACCESS and retained in-frame rearrangements with V and J assigned. These tables miss some clones; where compared with another copy, unresolved V genes account for less than half of the shortfall, and the remainder is unexplained. That table gives V, J and clone size, and the DNA gave D and trimming. In this sample the table shows 200,000 to 250,000 clones, roughly 80% of which occur a single time. The ten top clones hold 3.4% of the sample.

Broad study findings and their caveats: The amount of clinical and demographic metadata varied by source and participant and was provided uncurated.

The receptor was isolated from a woman younger than 30 with acute or convalescent COVID-19. Recombination joined TRBV4-3 with TRBJ1-1; TRBD1 agrees with 7 junctional bases. The sample was peripheral blood. The CDR3 reads CASSQEAGGTEAFF. The sequenced DNA is TGCGCCAGCAGCCAAGAGGCAGGGGGCACTGAAGCTTTCTTT.